The rows below give T cell receptor beta chains drawn from one sample of a study of control samples from healthy donors and cancer patients. Profiled with immunoSEQ multiplex PCR; TCRdb holds only in-frame clones, not every one. The sample lists 130,000 or so clones; 70% to 90% were seen once. Material for sequencing was blood. These receptor sequences come from a man in his fifties or sixties in good health. Each CDR3 is given with its conserved first and last residue. Fields, in order: V gene, clone size, D gene, J gene, CDR3 length, CDR3 protein, CDR3 DNA. A D gene is named only where the DNA matches it firmly. Clone sizes are given selectively: once, few, many, or a class where the clone is expanded.

>TRBV29-1|.|.|TRBJ2-5|11
CSVRTTETQYF
TGCAGCGTTAGGACGACGGAGACCCAGTACTTC
>TRBV27|.|TRBD1|TRBJ2-1|15
CASSPRGQVVNEQFF
TGTGCCAGCAGTCCCAGGGGACAGGTTGTCAATGAGCAGTTCTTC
>TRBV9|.|.|TRBJ2-3|15
CASSVGRGGLDTQYF
TGTGCCAGCAGCGTAGGGCGGGGTGGGTTAGATACGCAGTATTTT
>TRBV30|.|.|TRBJ2-1|17
CAWREDGVAGSYNEQFF
TGTGCCTGGAGAGAGGACGGGGTTGCAGGCTCCTACAATGAGCAGTTCTTC
>TRBV7-8|.|.|TRBJ2-2|12
CASSSNTGELFF
TGTGCCAGCAGCTCAAACACCGGGGAGCTGTTTTTT
>TRBV27|.|.|TRBJ1-1|15
CASRVFSKNRAEAFF
TGTGCCAGCAGGGTCTTCTCCAAAAACCGGGCCGAAGCTTTCTTT
>TRBV2|.|.|TRBJ2-3|14
CAKQEKPWSDTQYF
TGTGCAAAGCAGGAAAAGCCATGGTCAGATACGCAGTATTTT
>TRBV30|.|.|TRBJ2-5|11
CAWTTVETQYF
TGTGCCTGGACTACCGTGGAGACCCAGTACTTC
>TRBV7-3|.|.|TRBJ1-4|17
CASSPYRAGTTNEKLFF
TGTGCCAGCAGCCCATATCGGGCGGGGACTACTAATGAAAAATTGTTTTTT
>TRBV30|.|.|TRBJ1-2|14
CAWSAGQLESGYTF
TGTGCCTGGAGTGCCGGGCAGCTGGAGTCGGGCTACACCTTC
>TRBV27|.|TRBD2|TRBJ2-7|13
CASSSSGTYEQYF
TGTGCCAGCAGTTCTAGCGGTACCTACGAGCAGTACTTC
>TRBV3-1/TRBV3-2|.|.|TRBJ2-6|14
CASSARDGANVLTF
TGTGCCAGCAGCGCACGGGATGGGGCCAACGTCCTGACTTTC
>TRBV2|.|TRBD1|TRBJ2-3|13
CASRTGEGDTQYF
TGTGCCAGCAGGACAGGGGAAGGAGATACGCAGTATTTT
>TRBV2|.|.|TRBJ2-7|13
CASIGLAGYEQYF
TGTGCCAGCATTGGGCTGGCTGGGTACGAGCAGTACTTC
>TRBV5-1|.|.|TRBJ2-5|14
CASSLSHTGQTQYF
TGCGCCAGCAGCTTGAGTCATACTGGGCAGACCCAGTACTTC
>TRBV10-2|.|TRBD2|TRBJ2-1|11
CASSEGTSGFF
TGCGCCAGCAGTGAGGGGACTAGTGGTTTCTTC
>TRBV5-6|.|.|TRBJ2-1|15
CASSLGGFSYNEQFF
TGTGCCAGCAGCTTGGGAGGGTTCTCCTACAATGAGCAGTTCTTC
>TRBV6-5|.|TRBD1|TRBJ2-2|15
CASSPWTGFTGELFF
TGTGCCAGCAGTCCCTGGACAGGGTTCACCGGGGAGCTGTTTTTT
>TRBV19|.|.|TRBJ1-1|12
CASSIGPGEAFF
TGTGCCAGTAGTATAGGGCCCGGGGAAGCTTTCTTT
>TRBV24-1|.|.|TRBJ1-2|14
CATSDSSNLYGYTF
TGTGCCACCAGTGATTCCTCAAATTTATATGGCTACACCTTC
>TRBV19|.|.|TRBJ1-2|15
CASSIVGREENGYTF
TGTGCCAGTAGTATAGTTGGCAGGGAGGAGAATGGCTACACCTTC
>TRBV28|.|TRBD1|TRBJ2-7|14
CASSTRQGADEQYF
TGTGCCAGCAGTACTCGACAGGGGGCGGACGAGCAGTACTTC
>TRBV6-2/TRBV6-3|.|TRBD1|TRBJ2-7|16
CASSYFWGQLSYEQYF
TGTGCCAGCAGTTACTTTTGGGGACAGCTATCCTACGAGCAGTACTTC
>TRBV28|.|.|TRBJ2-2|14
CASKWTRKIGELFF
TGTGCCAGCAAATGGACCCGGAAGATCGGGGAGCTGTTTTTT
>TRBV28|.|.|TRBJ2-5|16
CASSPTQLRYQETQYF
TGTGCCAGCAGTCCCACTCAACTCAGGTACCAAGAGACCCAGTACTTC
>TRBV5-1|.|.|TRBJ2-1|15
CASSPVGSSYNEQFF
TGCGCCAGCAGCCCGGTGGGTAGCTCCTACAATGAGCAGTTCTTC
>TRBV6-5|.|TRBD2|TRBJ2-3|14
CASSYRRGGDTQYF
TGTGCCAGCAGTTATCGTCGCGGGGGAGATACGCAGTATTTT
>TRBV5-6|.|.|TRBJ2-3|11
CASSHTDTQYF
TGTGCCAGCAGCCACACAGATACGCAGTATTTT
>TRBV9|.|TRBD2|TRBJ2-1|15
CASSLGLAEYNEQFF
TGTGCCAGCAGCCTCGGACTAGCGGAGTACAATGAGCAGTTCTTC
>TRBV5-1|.|TRBD1|TRBJ1-1|16
CASSPRQGAGDTEAFF
TGCGCCAGCAGCCCGCGACAGGGGGCAGGTGACACTGAAGCTTTCTTT
>TRBV7-9|.|TRBD2|TRBJ2-3|16
CASSSGTSGGTDTQYF
TGTGCCAGCAGCTCGGGGACTAGCGGGGGTACAGATACGCAGTATTTT
>TRBV6-1|.|.|TRBJ1-2|17
CASSDHGTPLWVYGYTF
TGTGCCAGCAGTGACCACGGGACGCCACTTTGGGTATATGGCTACACCTTC
>TRBV30|.|.|TRBJ1-5|14
CAWSVGTTGQPQHF
TGTGCCTGGAGTGTAGGGACAACGGGTCAGCCCCAGCATTTT
>TRBV19|.|.|TRBJ1-6|14
CASDDRLHNSPLHF
TGTGCCAGTGATGACAGACTTCATAATTCACCCCTCCACTTT
>TRBV3-1/TRBV3-2|.|.|TRBJ1-1|13
CASSQVKGIEAFF
TGTGCCAGCAGCCAAGTAAAAGGGATTGAAGCTTTCTTT
>TRBV18|.|TRBD1|TRBJ1-2|13
CASSPDRSGGHTF
TGTGCCAGCTCACCGGACAGGAGTGGTGGCCACACCTTC
>TRBV5-4|.|.|TRBJ2-7|14
CASSRLDRVDEQYF
TGTGCCAGCAGCAGATTGGACAGAGTCGACGAGCAGTACTTC
>TRBV18|.|.|TRBJ2-7|15
CASSPEGQGRHEQYF
TGTGCCAGCTCACCGGAGGGGCAGGGCCGTCACGAGCAGTACTTC
>TRBV29-1|once|TRBD2|TRBJ2-3|13
CSITASGTDTQYF
TGCAGCATCACCGCTAGCGGTACAGATACGCAGTATTTT
>TRBV28|.|.|TRBJ1-1|10
CASSGIVAFF
TGTGCCAGCTCAGGGATAGTAGCTTTCTTT
>TRBV18|.|TRBD1|TRBJ2-4|15
CASSPRETGNDIQYF
TGTGCCAGCTCACCACGGGAGACAGGGAACGACATTCAGTACTTC
>TRBV14|once|.|TRBJ2-5|11
CASSQQETQYF
TGTGCCAGCAGCCAGCAAGAGACCCAGTACTTC
>TRBV7-2|.|TRBD1|TRBJ1-2|12
CASSLAGGGYTF
TGTGCCAGCAGCCTCGCAGGGGGCGGCTACACCTTC
>TRBV28|many|.|TRBJ2-3|15
CASSFGDGGRDTQYF
TGTGCCAGCAGTTTTGGAGACGGTGGAAGGGATACGCAGTATTTT
>TRBV2|.|.|TRBJ1-4|14
CASFWRDGGEKLFF
TGTGCCAGCTTTTGGAGGGACGGGGGTGAAAAACTGTTTTTT
>TRBV27|.|TRBD2|TRBJ2-1|14
CASSLAGGFNEQFF
TGTGCCAGCAGTTTAGCGGGGGGGTTCAATGAGCAGTTCTTC
>TRBV3-1/TRBV3-2|.|.|TRBJ2-5|19
CASSQTGAGFGGPYAAQYF
TGTGCCAGCAGCCAAACGGGGGCGGGGTTCGGGGGCCCTTATGCGGCCCAGTACTTC
>TRBV15|many|.|TRBJ1-2|14
CATSAHAGPYGYTF
TGTGCCACCAGCGCACACGCGGGTCCGTATGGCTACACCTTC
>TRBV27|.|.|TRBJ1-1|11
CASRESTEAFF
TGTGCCAGCCGTGAGAGCACTGAAGCTTTCTTT
>TRBV5-1|.|.|TRBJ1-1|15
CASSFGSGAYTEAFF
TGCGCCAGCAGCTTTGGTTCGGGGGCTTATACTGAAGCTTTCTTT
>TRBV20-1|.|.|TRBJ1-4|14
CSASYSTTNEKLFF
TGCAGTGCTAGTTACAGTACAACTAATGAAAAACTGTTTTTT
>TRBV27|.|.|TRBJ2-7|13
CASSIYWGYEQYF
TGTGCCAGCAGCATCTATTGGGGGTACGAGCAGTACTTC
>TRBV18|.|.|TRBJ2-3|16
CASSPPATSRTDTQYF
TGTGCCAGCTCACCACCGGCGACTAGTCGGACAGATACGCAGTATTTT
>TRBV6-5|.|TRBD1|TRBJ1-1|15
CASRLNRGPGTEAFF
TGTGCCAGCAGATTGAACAGGGGGCCCGGCACTGAAGCTTTCTTT
>TRBV18|.|.|TRBJ2-7|16
CASSTQGGGRTYEQYF
TGTGCCAGCTCAACCCAGGGAGGGGGTAGAACCTACGAGCAGTACTTC